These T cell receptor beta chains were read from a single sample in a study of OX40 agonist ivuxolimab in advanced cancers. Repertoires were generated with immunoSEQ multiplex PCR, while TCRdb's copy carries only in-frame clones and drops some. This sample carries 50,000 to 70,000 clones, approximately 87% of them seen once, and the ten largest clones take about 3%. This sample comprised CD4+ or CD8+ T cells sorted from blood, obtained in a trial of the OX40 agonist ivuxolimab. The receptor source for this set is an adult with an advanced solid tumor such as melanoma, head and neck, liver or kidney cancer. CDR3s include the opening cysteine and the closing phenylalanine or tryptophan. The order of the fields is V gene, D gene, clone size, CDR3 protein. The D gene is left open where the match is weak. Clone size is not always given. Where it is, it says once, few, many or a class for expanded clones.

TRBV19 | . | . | CASNNPPLAGNTIYF
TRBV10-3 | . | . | CAIRGDNSGNTIYF
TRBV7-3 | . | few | CASSLNQGSGELFF
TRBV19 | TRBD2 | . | CASSIKRGRSYNEQFF
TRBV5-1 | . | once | CASSEQDTQYF
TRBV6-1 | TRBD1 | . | CASSGPKDRRYNEQFF
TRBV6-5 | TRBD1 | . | CASRQGTGNQPQHF
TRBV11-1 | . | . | CASSSTQTSSAFF
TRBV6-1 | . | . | CASSEGEGKAFF
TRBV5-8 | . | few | CASSLVGGEAFF